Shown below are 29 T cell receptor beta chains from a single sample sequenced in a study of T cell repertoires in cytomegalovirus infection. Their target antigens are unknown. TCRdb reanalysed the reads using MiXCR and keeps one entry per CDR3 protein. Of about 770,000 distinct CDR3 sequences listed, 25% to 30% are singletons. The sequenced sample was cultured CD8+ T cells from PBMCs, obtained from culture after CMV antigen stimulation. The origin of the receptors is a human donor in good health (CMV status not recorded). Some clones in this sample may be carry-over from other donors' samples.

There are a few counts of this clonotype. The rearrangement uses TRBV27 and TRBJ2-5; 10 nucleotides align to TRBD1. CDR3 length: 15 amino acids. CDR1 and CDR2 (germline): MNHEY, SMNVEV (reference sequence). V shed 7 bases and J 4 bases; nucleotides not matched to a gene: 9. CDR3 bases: TGTGCCAGCACCGAAAAGACAGGGGGCAGAGAGACCCAGTACTTC. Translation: CASTEKTGGRETQYF.

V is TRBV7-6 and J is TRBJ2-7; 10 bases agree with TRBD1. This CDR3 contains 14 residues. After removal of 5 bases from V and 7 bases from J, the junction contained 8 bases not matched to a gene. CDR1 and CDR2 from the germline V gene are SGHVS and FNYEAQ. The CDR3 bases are TGTGCCAGCAGCCACGGGACAGGGGCGGCAGAGCAGTACTTC. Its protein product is CASSHGTGAAEQYF.

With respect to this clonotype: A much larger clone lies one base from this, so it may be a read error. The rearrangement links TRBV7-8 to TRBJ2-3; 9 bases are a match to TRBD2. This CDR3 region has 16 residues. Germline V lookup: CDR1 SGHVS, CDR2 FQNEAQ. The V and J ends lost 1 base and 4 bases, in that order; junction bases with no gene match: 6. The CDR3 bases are TGTGCCAGCAGCTTAGAACAAGCGGGGGGTTCAGATACGCAGTATTTT. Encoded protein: CASSLEQAGGSDTQYF.

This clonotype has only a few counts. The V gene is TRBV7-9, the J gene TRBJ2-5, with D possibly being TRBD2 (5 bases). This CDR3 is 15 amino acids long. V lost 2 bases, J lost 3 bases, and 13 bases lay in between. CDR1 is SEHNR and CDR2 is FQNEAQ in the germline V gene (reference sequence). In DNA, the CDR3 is TGTGCCAGCAGCTTAAAGATTGAGGGAAAAGAGACCCAGTACTTC. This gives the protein CASSLKIEGKETQYF.

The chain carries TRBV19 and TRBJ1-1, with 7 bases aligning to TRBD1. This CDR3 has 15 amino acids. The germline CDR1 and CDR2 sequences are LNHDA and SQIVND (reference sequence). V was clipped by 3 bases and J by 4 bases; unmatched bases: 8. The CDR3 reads CASSIGSPGGTEAFF. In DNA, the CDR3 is TGTGCCAGTAGTATCGGATCCCCAGGGGGCACTGAAGCTTTCTTT.

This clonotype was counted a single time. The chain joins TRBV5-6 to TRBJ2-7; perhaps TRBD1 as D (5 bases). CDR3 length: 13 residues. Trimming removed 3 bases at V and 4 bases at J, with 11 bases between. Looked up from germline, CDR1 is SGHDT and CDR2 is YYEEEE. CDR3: CASSYGHQYEQYV. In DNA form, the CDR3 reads TGTGCCAGCAGCTACGGACATCAGTACGAGCAGTACGTC.

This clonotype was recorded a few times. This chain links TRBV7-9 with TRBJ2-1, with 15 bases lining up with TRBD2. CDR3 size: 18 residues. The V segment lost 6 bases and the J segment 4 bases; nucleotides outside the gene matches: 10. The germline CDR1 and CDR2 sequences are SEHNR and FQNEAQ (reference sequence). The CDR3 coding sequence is TGTGCCAGCAGACCCGGGACTAGCGGGGGGCGATTTTACAATGAGCAGTTCTTC. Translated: CASRPGTSGGRFYNEQFF.

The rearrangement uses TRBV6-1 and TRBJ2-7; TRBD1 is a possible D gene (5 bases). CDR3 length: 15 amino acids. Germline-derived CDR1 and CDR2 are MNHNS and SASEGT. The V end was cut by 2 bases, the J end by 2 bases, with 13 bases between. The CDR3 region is CASSETRAVTYEQYV. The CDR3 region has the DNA TGTGCCAGCAGTGAAACCAGGGCCGTAACCTACGAGCAGTACGTC.

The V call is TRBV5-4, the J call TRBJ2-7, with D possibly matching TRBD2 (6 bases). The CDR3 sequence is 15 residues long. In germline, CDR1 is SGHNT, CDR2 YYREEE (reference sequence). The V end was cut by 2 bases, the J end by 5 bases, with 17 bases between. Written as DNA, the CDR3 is TGTGCCAGCAGCTTTGGACTAATAATTTCGGACGAGCAGTACTTC. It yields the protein CASSFGLIISDEQYF.

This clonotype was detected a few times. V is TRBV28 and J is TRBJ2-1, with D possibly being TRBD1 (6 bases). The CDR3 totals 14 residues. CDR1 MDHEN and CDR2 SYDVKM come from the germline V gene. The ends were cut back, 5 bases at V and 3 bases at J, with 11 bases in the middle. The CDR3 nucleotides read TGTGCCAGCAGTCCCGGGACAAACTACAATGAGCAGTTCTTC. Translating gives CASSPGTNYNEQFF.

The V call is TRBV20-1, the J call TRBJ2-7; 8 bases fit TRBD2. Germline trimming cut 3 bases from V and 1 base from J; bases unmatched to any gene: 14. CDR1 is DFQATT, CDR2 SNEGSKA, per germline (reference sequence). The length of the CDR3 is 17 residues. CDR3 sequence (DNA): TGCAGTGCTAGTCCTTCTACGGGGGGGCCTCTTTCCTACGAGCAGTACTTC. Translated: CSASPSTGGPLSYEQYF.

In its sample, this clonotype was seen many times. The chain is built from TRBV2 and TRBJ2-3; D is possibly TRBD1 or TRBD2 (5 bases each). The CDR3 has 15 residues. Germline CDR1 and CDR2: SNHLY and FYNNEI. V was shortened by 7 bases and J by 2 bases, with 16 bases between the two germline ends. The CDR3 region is CASIMSGTDTDTQYF. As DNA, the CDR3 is TGTGCCAGCATTATGTCCGGGACCGACACAGATACGCAGTATTTT. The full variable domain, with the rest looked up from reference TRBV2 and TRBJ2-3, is EPEVTQTPSHQVTQMGQEVILRCVPISNHLYFYWYRQILGQKVEFLVSFYNNEISEKSEIFDDQFSVERPDGSNFTLKIRSTKLEDSAMYFCASIMSGTDTDTQYFGPGTRLTVL.

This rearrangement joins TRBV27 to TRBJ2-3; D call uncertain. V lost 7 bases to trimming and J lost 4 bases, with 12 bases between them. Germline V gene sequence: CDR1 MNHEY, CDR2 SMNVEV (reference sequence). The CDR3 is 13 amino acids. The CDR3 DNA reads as TGTGCCAGCATGGGCGCGTGGGCAGATACGCAGTATTTT. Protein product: CASMGAWADTQYF.

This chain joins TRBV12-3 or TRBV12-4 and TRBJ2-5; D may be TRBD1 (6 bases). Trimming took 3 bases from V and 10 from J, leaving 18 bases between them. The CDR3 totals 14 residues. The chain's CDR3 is CASSLGSPPGDQYF. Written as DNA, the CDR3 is TGTGCCAGCAGTTTGGGCAGCCCTCCAGGGGACCAGTACTTC.

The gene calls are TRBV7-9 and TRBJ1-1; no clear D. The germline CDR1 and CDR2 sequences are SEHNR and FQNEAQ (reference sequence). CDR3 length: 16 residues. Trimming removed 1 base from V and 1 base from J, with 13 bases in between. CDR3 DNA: TGTGCCAGCAGCTTAGATATCCCAGGACCGAACACTGAAGCTTTCTTT. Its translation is CASSLDIPGPNTEAFF.

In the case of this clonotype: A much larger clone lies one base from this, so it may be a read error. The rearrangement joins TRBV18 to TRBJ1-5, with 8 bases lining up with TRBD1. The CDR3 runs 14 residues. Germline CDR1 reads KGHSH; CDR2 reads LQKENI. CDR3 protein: CASSLLDRDQLQHF. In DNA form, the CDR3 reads TGTGCCAGCTCACTACTGGACAGGGACCAGCTCCAGCATTTT.

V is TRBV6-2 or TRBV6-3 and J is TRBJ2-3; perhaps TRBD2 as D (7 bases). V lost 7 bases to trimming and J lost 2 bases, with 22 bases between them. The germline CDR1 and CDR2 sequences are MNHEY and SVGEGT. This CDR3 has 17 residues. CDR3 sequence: CASTGSTGGHPTDTQYF. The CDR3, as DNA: TGTGCCAGCACAGGGTCAACGGGGGGCCACCCCACAGATACGCAGTATTTT.

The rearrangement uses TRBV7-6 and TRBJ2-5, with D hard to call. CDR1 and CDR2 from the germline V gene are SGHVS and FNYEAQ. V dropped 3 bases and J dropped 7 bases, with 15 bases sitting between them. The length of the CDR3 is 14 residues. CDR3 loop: CASSFPNGDGTQYF. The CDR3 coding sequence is TGTGCCAGCAGCTTCCCGAACGGAGACGGGACCCAGTACTTC.

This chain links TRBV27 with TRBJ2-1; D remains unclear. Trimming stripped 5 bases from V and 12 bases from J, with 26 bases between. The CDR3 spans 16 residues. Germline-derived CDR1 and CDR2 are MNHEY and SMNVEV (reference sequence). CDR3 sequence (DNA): TGTGCCAGCAGTCCAGATACCCGTACTCTGGTCAGTAGGCAGTTCTTC. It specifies CASSPDTRTLVSRQFF.

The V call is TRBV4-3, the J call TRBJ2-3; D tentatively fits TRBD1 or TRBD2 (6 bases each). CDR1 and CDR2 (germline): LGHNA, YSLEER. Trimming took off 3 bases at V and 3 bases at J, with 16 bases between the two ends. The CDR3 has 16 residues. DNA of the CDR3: TGCGCCAGCAGCCACCGAATCGGGGGCCGGACAGATACGCAGTATTTT. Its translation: CASSHRIGGRTDTQYF.

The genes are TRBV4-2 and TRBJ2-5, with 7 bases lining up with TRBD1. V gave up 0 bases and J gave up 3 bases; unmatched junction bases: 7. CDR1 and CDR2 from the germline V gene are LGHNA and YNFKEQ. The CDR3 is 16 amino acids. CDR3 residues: CASSQDLGDREETQYF. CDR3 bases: TGTGCCAGCAGCCAAGATCTAGGCGACAGGGAAGAGACCCAGTACTTC.

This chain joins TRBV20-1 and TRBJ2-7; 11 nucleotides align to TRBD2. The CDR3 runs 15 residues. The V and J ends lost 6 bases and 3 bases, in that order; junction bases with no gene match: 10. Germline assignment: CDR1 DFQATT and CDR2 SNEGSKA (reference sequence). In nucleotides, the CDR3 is TGCAGTGCCCGACTAGCGGGGTCACCTCACTACGAGCAGTACTTC. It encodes CSARLAGSPHYEQYF.

The CDR3 spells CASSSYRDRNHEQYF. CDR3 bases: TGTGCCAGCAGCTCCTACCGGGACAGAAATCACGAGCAGTACTTC. This rearrangement joins TRBV7-4 to TRBJ2-7, with TRBD1 matching 7 bases. This CDR3 is 15 amino acids long. Germline V gives CDR1 SGHVT, CDR2 SQSDAQ. J was trimmed by 5 bases and V by 4 bases; bases with no gene match: 11.

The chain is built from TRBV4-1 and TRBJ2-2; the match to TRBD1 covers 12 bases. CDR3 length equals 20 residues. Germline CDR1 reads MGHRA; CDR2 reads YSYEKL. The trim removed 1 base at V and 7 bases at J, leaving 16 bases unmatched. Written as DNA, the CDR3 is TGCGCCAGCAGCCAAGGTGCCCCCCGTCCGGGACAGGGGGCTGGCGGGGAGCTGTTTTTT. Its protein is CASSQGAPRPGQGAGGELFF.

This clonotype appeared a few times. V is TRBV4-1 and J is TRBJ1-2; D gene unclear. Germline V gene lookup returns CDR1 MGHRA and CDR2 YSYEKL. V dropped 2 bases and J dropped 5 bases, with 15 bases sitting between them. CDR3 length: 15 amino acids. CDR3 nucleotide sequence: TGCGCCAGCAGCCAAACACGGACCTTCACTTATGGCTACACCTTC. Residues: CASSQTRTFTYGYTF.

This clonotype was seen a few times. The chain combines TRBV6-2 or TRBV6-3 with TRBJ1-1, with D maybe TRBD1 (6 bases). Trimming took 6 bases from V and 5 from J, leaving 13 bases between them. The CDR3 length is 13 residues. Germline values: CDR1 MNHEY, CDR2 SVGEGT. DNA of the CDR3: TGTGCCAGCAGAGCAGGGGATTGGACTGAAGCTTTCTTT. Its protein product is CASRAGDWTEAFF.

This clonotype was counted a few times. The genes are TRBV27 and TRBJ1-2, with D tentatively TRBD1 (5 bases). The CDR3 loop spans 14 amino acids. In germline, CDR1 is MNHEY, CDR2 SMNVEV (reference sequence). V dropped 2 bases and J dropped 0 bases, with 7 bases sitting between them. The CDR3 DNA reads TGTGCCAGCAGTTTACTGGGGGCTAACTATGGCTACACCTTC. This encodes CASSLLGANYGYTF.

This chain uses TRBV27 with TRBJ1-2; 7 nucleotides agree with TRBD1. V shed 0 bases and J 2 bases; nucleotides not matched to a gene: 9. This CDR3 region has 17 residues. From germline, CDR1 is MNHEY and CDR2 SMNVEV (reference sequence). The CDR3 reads CASSLSPRQGENYGYTF. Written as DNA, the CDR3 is TGTGCCAGCAGTTTATCCCCACGACAGGGTGAAAACTATGGCTACACCTTC.

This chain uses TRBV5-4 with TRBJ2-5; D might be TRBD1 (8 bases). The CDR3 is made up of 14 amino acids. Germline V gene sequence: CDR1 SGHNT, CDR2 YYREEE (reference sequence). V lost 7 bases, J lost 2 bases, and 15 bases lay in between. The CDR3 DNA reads TGTGCCAGCCGGGAGGACAGGGAGCAAGAGACCCAGTACTTC. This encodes CASREDREQETQYF.